Below are 24 T cell receptor beta chains sequenced from a single sample in a study of blood T cells in healthy people across ages (dated by TCRdb to the mid-2010s). The library was built by means of 5' RACE. Instrument on record: Illumina HiSeq 2500. A second PCR of about 7 to 12 cycles was run with a J-beta primer mix and a sample-barcoded 5' primer. Using fastp at Q25 and MiXCR, TCRdb reprocessed the public reads and kept productive beta chains. Merged by CDR3 protein, the rows form single entries marked with the most common genes and DNA. Here the sample has about 1.6 million distinct CDR3 sequences; almost 35% occur a single time. Around 11% of the sample is in the top ten clones. Sequencing input: blood. The receptors shown here come from a woman aged 30 to 39 in good health.

The rearrangement joins TRBV27 to TRBJ2-7; 13 bases line up with TRBD2. The CDR3 length is 15 residues. Trimming took 5 bases from V and 6 from J; bases not matched to a gene: 7. Per the germline V gene, CDR1 is MNHEY and CDR2 is SMNVEV (reference sequence). CDR3 loop: CASSPTRTSGSEQYF. In nucleotides, the CDR3 is TGTGCCAGCAGTCCTACCCGGACTAGCGGGAGCGAGCAGTACTTC.

The CDR3 coding sequence is TGTGCCTGGAGTATCGGACAGGGGTACAATGGCTACACCTTC. This sequence encodes CAWSIGQGYNGYTF. J is TRBJ1-2 and V is TRBV30; 9 nucleotides line up with TRBD1. This CDR3 comprises 14 residues. CDR1 and CDR2 from the germline V gene are GTSNPN and SVGIG (reference sequence). V trimming: 2 bases; J trimming: 6 bases; junction bases outside the gene matches: 7.

This clonotype was counted between two and nine times. This sequence joins TRBV25-1 and TRBJ1-5; a weak D match, TRBD1 (5 bases). This CDR3 spans 13 amino acids. Trimming left V 1 base short and J 7 bases short, with 8 bases between. Germline lookup yields CDR1 MGHDK and CDR2 SYGVNS. CDR3 nucleotides: TGTGCCAGCAGTGAATTCGGGGGACAGCCCCAGCATTTT. It yields the protein CASSEFGGQPQHF.

This clonotype was detected only a few times. The chain uses TRBV9 and TRBJ2-1; D not certain. V gave up 0 bases and J gave up 7 bases, with 11 bases separating them. The CDR3 loop spans 14 amino acids. CDR1 and CDR2 from the germline V gene are SGDLS and YYNGEE. The CDR3: CASSVEVLSNEQFF. CDR3 nucleotides: TGTGCCAGCAGCGTAGAGGTGCTTTCGAATGAGCAGTTCTTC. Supplemented by reference TRBV9 and TRBJ2-1, the full variable domain reads DSGVTQTPKHLITATGQRVTLRCSPRSGDLSVYWYQQSLDQGLQFLIQYYNGEERAKGNILERFSAQQFPDLHSELNLSSLELGDSALYFCASSVEVLSNEQFFGPGTRLTVL.

This clonotype has more than one count but fewer than ten. The CDR3 nucleotides are TGTGCCAGCAGTTACAGGAGCGGGGGTTCGTATACGCAGTATTTT. This sequence encodes CASSYRSGGSYTQYF. The chain uses TRBV6-5 and TRBJ2-3; 8 bases fit TRBD2. After removal of 2 bases from V and 7 bases from J, the junction contained 8 bases not matched to a gene. The CDR3 loop spans 15 amino acids. The V gene's germline CDR1 is MNHEY and CDR2 SVGAGI.

This clonotype was found many times. The V call is TRBV7-8, the J call TRBJ2-1; D may be TRBD2 (5 bases). V lost 5 bases, J lost 2 bases, and 10 bases lay in between. Per the germline V gene, CDR1 is SGHVS and CDR2 is FQNEAQ. The CDR3 contains 14 residues. CDR3 sequence (DNA): TGTGCCAGCAGCCCCAGCGGAACCTACAATGAGCAGTTCTTC. This sequence encodes CASSPSGTYNEQFF.

This clonotype was observed a few times. The chain couples TRBV3-1 to TRBJ2-7; TRBD1 might be the D (5 bases). The ends were cut back, 3 bases at V and 5 bases at J, with 11 bases in the middle. There are 13 residues in the CDR3. CDR1 and CDR2 (germline): LGHDT, YNNKEL (reference sequence). The DNA for the CDR3 is TGTGCCAGCAGCCACCTAGACAGTCACGAGCAGTACTTC. Protein product: CASSHLDSHEQYF.

This clonotype was picked up a small number of times. This sequence joins TRBV19 and TRBJ1-2, with D possibly being TRBD1 (5 bases). Germline V gives CDR1 LNHDA, CDR2 SQIVND (reference sequence). The CDR3 runs 16 residues. Between the trimmed V and J ends, which lost 5 bases and 2 bases, there was a span of 18 bases. Here the CDR3 reads CASSFKMWGRNYGYTF. The CDR3 DNA reads TGTGCCAGTAGTTTCAAAATGTGGGGACGGAACTATGGCTACACCTTC.

The rearrangement uses TRBV10-3 and TRBJ1-5; TRBD1 is a possible D gene (6 bases). CDR3 length: 15 amino acids. Germline-derived CDR1 and CDR2 are ENHRY and SYGVKD. The V gene lost 6 bases and the J gene lost 6 bases, with 18 bases spanning the gap. Here the CDR3 reads CAIREGAGEGQPQHF. In nucleotides, the CDR3 is TGTGCCATCAGAGAAGGGGCAGGGGAAGGTCAGCCCCAGCATTTT.

V is TRBV12-3 or TRBV12-4 and J is TRBJ2-5; 8 bases line up with TRBD2. The J call is uncertain, as TRBJ2-7 better fits the DNA end. This CDR3 region has 14 residues. The CDR3 spells CASSPRTSCLEQYF. The CDR3 DNA reads TGTGCCAGCAGTCCCCGGACTAGCTGTCTCGAGCAGTACTTC.

With respect to this clonotype: A much bigger clone sits one base away, suggesting this may be a read error. The rearrangement links TRBV20-1 to TRBJ2-6; D might be TRBD2 (5 bases). Germline CDR1 DFQATT, CDR2 SNEGSKA (reference sequence). Trimming removed 5 bases at V and 2 bases at J, with 13 bases between. CDR3 length equals 15 residues. Written as DNA, the CDR3 is TGCAGTGCTCGCCGAGGGAGCCCTGGGGCCAACGTCCTGACTTTC. Encoded protein: CSARRGSPGANVLTF.

The chain joins TRBV11-2 to TRBJ2-5; 13 nucleotides line up with TRBD2. Trimming took 5 bases from V and 2 from J; bases not matched to a gene: 5. CDR1 and CDR2 from the germline V gene are SGHAT and FQNNGV. The CDR3 totals 16 residues. The CDR3 nucleotides are TGTGCCAGCAGCACGGGACTAGCGGGGCCTCAAGAGACCCAGTACTTC. Protein: CASSTGLAGPQETQYF. Combining the CDR3 with reference TRBV11-2 and TRBJ2-5 gives the whole variable domain EAGVAQSPRYKIIEKRQSVAFWCNPISGHATLYWYQQILGQGPKLLIQFQNNGVVDDSQLPKDRFSAERLKGVDSTLKIQPAKLEDSAVYLCASSTGLAGPQETQYFGPGTRLLVL.

A note on this clonotype: Since a much larger clone is just one base distant, this may be a read error. The CDR3 spells CASRPRTNGANNEQFF. As DNA, the CDR3 is TGTGCCAGCAGACCTCGGACTAACGGGGCGAACAATGAGCAGTTCTTC. V usage is TRBV2 and J usage is TRBJ2-1; a possible D gene is TRBD2 (6 bases). Germline V CDR1 and CDR2: SNHLY, FYNNEI. Trimming removed 6 bases at V and 5 bases at J, with 20 bases between. There are 16 residues in the CDR3.

The genes are TRBV7-8 and TRBJ2-7, with a tentative D call TRBD2 (6 bases). V lost 5 bases to trimming and J lost 9 bases, with 17 bases between them. CDR1 and CDR2 from the germline V gene are SGHVS and FQNEAQ. The CDR3 contains 13 residues. CDR3 coding DNA: TGTGCCAGCAGCCCGGACTACGAGTCGACGCAGTACTTC. It encodes CASSPDYESTQYF.

This clonotype was detected only once. The V gene is TRBV20-1, the J gene TRBJ2-1, with D possibly being TRBD1 or TRBD2 (5 bases each). Germline V gives CDR1 DFQATT, CDR2 SNEGSKA (reference sequence). CDR3 length: 14 residues. V shed 1 base and J shed 7 bases, with 14 bases lying between them. DNA of the CDR3: TGCAGTGCTAGAGGGGGGAACGTCCGGAATGAGCAGTTCTTC. This encodes CSARGGNVRNEQFF.

This clonotype was seen only a few times. The chain is built from TRBV4-1 and TRBJ2-7; 13 nucleotides agree with TRBD2. The CDR3 spans 16 residues. J lost 3 bases, V lost 4 bases, and 6 bases had no gene match. The germline CDR1 and CDR2 sequences are MGHRA and YSYEKL. CDR3 bases: TGCGCCAGCAGCCTGCGGACTAGCGGGAGTCTCTACGAGCAGTACTTC. Protein: CASSLRTSGSLYEQYF.

This clonotype was seen more than once but under ten times. CDR3 region: CSASRSTGGNQPQHF. For the CDR3, the DNA is TGCAGTGCTAGTAGATCGACAGGGGGAAATCAGCCCCAGCATTTT. The chain recombines TRBV20-1 with TRBJ1-5, with 9 bases that match TRBD1. Germline-derived CDR1 and CDR2 are DFQATT and SNEGSKA (reference sequence). This CDR3 contains 15 residues. The V gene end was trimmed by 3 bases and the J gene end by 4 bases; junction bases not matched to a gene: 7.

This clonotype has just a few counts. The chain combines TRBV7-3 with TRBJ2-1; no definite D call. V was pared by 5 bases and J by 11 bases, with 16 bases between. The germline gives CDR1 SGHTA, CDR2 FQGTGA. This CDR3 has 13 amino acids. The CDR3 DNA reads as TGTGCCAGCAGCGAAAGACTTGACGGTAAGCAGTTCTTC. This sequence encodes CASSERLDGKQFF.

This clonotype was seen a few times. The V call is TRBV10-3, the J call TRBJ2-5; a possible D gene is TRBD2 (5 bases). Between the trimmed V and J ends, which lost 0 bases and 4 bases, there was a span of 12 bases. Germline CDR1 ENHRY, CDR2 SYGVKD. The CDR3 is 15 amino acids. The CDR3 here is CAISESVGVGETQYF. As DNA, the CDR3 is TGTGCCATCAGTGAGTCGGTGGGAGTGGGAGAGACCCAGTACTTC.

This clonotype appeared a few times. The genes are TRBV7-9 and TRBJ2-7; TRBD2 agrees at 12 bases. This CDR3 has 17 amino acids. CDR1 is SEHNR and CDR2 is FQNEAQ in the germline V gene (reference sequence). J gave up 3 bases and V 5 bases, and 11 bases lay outside the gene matches. CDR3 residues: CASSTDATSGGLYEQYF. DNA for the CDR3: TGTGCCAGCAGCACCGACGCCACTAGCGGGGGGCTCTACGAGCAGTACTTC.

The chain links TRBV3-1 to TRBJ2-1, with D uncertain. The CDR3 consists of 15 residues. Germline loops: CDR1 LGHDT, CDR2 YNNKEL (reference sequence). Trimming pared 1 base from V and 7 bases from J, leaving 14 bases between. The CDR3 nucleotides read TGTGCCAGCAGCCAAGGTGGCACCTCTATGAATGAGCAGTTCTTC. It specifies CASSQGGTSMNEQFF.

The chain combines TRBV27 with TRBJ2-3; 13 nucleotides agree with TRBD2. The ends lost 4 bases at V and 5 bases at J; junction bases unmatched: 6. This CDR3 is 16 amino acids long. Germline lookup yields CDR1 MNHEY and CDR2 SMNVEV (reference sequence). The CDR3 sequence: CASSSGLAGFKDTQYF. Here the CDR3 DNA reads TGTGCCAGCAGTTCGGGACTAGCGGGATTTAAAGATACGCAGTATTTT.

This clonotype was found a few times. V and J are TRBV2 and TRBJ2-3; TRBD1 aligns across 9 bases. The CDR3 runs to 15 residues. The V and J ends lost 4 bases and 5 bases, in that order; junction bases with no gene match: 7. CDR1 is SNHLY, CDR2 FYNNEI, per germline. CDR3 DNA: TGTGCCAGCAGTGCACAGGGGGCTGATGGAGATACGCAGTATTTT. It codes for CASSAQGADGDTQYF.

The chain uses TRBV7-9 and TRBJ2-5; 13 bases fit TRBD2. The J call is uncertain, as TRBJ2-7 better fits the DNA end. This CDR3 has 17 amino acids. Per the germline V gene, CDR1 is SEHNR and CDR2 is FQNEAQ (reference sequence). CDR3 in amino acids: CASSLTSGTSGNYEQYF. CDR3 DNA sequence: TGTGCCAGCAGCTTAACTTCTGGGACTAGCGGGAACTACGAGCAGTACTTC.